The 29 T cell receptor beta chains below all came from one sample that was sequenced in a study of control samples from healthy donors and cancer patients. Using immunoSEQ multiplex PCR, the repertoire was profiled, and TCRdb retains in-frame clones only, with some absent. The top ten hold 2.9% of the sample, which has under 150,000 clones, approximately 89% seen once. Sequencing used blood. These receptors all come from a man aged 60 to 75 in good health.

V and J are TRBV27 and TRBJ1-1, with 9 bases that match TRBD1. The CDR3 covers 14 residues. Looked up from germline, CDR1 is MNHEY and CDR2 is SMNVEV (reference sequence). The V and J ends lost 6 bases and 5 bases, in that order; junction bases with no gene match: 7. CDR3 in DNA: TGTGCCAGCAGGACACAGGGGGCGCGAACTGAAGCTTTCTTT. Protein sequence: CASRTQGARTEAFF.

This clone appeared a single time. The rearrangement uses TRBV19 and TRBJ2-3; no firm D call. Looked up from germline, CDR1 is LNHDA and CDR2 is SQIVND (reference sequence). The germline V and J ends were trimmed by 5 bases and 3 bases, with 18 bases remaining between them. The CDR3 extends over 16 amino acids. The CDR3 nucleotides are TGTGCCAGTAGTGCCTCCCCGGGTCAGATAACAGATACGCAGTATTTT. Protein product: CASSASPGQITDTQYF.

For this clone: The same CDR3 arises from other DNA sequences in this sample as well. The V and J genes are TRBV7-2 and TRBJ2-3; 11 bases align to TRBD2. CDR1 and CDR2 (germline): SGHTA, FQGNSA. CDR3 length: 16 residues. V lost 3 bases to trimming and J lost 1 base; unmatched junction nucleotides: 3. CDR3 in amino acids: CASSLGLAEGTDTQYF. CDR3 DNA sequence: TGTGCCAGCAGCTTGGGACTAGCGGAAGGCACAGATACGCAGTATTTT. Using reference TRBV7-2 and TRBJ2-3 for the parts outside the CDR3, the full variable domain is GAGVSQSPSNKVTEKGKDVELRCDPISGHTALYWYRQSLGQGLEFLIYFQGNSAPDKSGLPSDRFSAERTGGSVSTLTIQRTQQEDSAVYLCASSLGLAEGTDTQYFGPGTRLTVL.

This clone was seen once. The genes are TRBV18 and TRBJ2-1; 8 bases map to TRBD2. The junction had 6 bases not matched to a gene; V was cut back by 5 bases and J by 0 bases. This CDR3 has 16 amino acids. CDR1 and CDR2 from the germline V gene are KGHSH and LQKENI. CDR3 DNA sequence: TGTGCCAGCTCAAGTTCGGGGGGGACCTCCTACAATGAGCAGTTCTTC. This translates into CASSSSGGTSYNEQFF.

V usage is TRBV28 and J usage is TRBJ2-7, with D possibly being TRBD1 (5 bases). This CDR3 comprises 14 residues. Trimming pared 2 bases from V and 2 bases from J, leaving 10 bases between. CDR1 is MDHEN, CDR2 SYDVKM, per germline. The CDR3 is CASSLEGVPYEQYF. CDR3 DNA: TGTGCCAGCAGTTTAGAAGGGGTCCCCTACGAGCAGTACTTC.

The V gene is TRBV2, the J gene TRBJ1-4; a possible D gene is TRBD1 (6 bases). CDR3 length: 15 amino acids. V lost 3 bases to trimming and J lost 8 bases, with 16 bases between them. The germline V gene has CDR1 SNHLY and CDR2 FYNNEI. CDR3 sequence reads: CASSETQGRIEKLFF. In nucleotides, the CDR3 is TGTGCCAGCAGTGAGACACAGGGACGAATCGAAAAACTGTTTTTT. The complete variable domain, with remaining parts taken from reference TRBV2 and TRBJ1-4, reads EPEVTQTPSHQVTQMGQEVILRCVPISNHLYFYWYRQILGQKVEFLVSFYNNEISEKSEIFDDQFSVERPDGSNFTLKIRSTKLEDSAMYFCASSETQGRIEKLFFGSGTQLSVL.

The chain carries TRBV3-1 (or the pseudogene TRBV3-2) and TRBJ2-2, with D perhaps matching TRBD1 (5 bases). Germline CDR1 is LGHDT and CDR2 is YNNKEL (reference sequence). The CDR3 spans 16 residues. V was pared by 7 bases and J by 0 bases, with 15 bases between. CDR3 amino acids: CASTLGAGPNTGELFF. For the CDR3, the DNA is TGTGCCAGCACCCTAGGGGCAGGCCCGAACACCGGGGAGCTGTTTTTT.

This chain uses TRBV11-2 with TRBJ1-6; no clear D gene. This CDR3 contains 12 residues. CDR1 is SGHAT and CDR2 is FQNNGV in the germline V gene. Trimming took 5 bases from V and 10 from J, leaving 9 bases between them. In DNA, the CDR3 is TGTGCCAGCAGCCCGGAGGGCTCACCCCTCCACTTT. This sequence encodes CASSPEGSPLHF.

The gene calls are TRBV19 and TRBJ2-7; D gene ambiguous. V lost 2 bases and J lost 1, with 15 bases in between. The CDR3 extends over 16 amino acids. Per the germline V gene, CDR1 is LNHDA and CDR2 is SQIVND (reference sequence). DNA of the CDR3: TGTGCCAGTAGTATATCGGCTTCATTAGGGTCCTACGAGCAGTACTTC. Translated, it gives CASSISASLGSYEQYF.

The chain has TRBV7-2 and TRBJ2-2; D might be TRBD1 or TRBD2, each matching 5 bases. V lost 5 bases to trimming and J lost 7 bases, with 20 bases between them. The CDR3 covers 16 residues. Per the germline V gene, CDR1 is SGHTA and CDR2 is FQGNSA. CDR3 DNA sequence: TGTGCCAGCAGCCCGCCGGGACCTAAACGGTACGGGGAGCTGTTTTTT. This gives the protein CASSPPGPKRYGELFF.

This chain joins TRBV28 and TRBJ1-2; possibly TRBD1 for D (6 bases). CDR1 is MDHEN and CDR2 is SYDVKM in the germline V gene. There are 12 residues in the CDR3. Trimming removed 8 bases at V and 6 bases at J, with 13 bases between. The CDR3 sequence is CASQTGFHGYTF. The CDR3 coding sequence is TGTGCCAGCCAAACAGGGTTCCATGGCTACACCTTC.

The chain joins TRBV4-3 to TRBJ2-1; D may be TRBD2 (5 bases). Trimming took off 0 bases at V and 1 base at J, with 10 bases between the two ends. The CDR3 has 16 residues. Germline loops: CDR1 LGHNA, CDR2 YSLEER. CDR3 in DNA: TGCGCCAGCAGCCAAGAAGTCGGAGGATCCTACAATGAGCAGTTCTTC. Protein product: CASSQEVGGSYNEQFF.

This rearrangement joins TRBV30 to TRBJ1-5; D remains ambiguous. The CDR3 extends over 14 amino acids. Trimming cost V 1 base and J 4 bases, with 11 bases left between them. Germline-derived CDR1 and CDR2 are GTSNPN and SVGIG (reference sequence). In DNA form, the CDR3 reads TGTGCCTGGAGTGAGGGCAGTGCTAATCAGCCCCAGCATTTT. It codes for CAWSEGSANQPQHF.

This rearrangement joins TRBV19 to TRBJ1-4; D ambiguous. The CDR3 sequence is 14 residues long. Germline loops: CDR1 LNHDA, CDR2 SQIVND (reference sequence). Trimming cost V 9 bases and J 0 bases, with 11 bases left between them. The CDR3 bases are TGTGCCAGCCGTGCACTATCAACTAATGAAAAACTGTTTTTT. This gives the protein CASRALSTNEKLFF. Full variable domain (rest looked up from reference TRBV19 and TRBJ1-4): DGGITQSPKYLFRKEGQNVTLSCEQNLNHDAMYWYRQDPGQGLRLIYYSQIVNDFQKGDIAEGYSVSREKKESFPLTVTSAQKNPTAFYLCASRALSTNEKLFFGSGTQLSVL.

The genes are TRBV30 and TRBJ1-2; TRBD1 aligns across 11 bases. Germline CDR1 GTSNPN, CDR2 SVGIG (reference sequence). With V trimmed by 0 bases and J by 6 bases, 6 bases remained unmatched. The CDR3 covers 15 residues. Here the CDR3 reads CAWSVLRTGGHGYTF. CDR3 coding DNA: TGTGCCTGGAGTGTACTGCGGACAGGGGGCCATGGCTACACCTTC.

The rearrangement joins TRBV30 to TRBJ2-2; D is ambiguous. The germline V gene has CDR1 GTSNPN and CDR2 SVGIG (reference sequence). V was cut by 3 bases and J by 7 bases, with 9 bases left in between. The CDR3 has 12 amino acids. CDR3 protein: CAWSALVGELFF. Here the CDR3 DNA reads TGTGCCTGGAGCGCTTTGGTCGGGGAGCTGTTTTTT.

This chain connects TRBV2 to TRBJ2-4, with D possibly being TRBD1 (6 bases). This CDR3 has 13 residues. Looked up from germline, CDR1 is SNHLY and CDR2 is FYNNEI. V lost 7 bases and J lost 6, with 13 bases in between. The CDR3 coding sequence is TGTGCCAGCACGACTGGACAGACAAACATTCAGTACTTC. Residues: CASTTGQTNIQYF.

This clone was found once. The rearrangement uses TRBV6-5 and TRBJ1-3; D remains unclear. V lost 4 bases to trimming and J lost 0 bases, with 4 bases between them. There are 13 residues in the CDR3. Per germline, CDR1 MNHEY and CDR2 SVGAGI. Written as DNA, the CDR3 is TGTGCCAGCAGTTCTTTCTCTGGAAACACCATATATTTT. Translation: CASSSFSGNTIYF.

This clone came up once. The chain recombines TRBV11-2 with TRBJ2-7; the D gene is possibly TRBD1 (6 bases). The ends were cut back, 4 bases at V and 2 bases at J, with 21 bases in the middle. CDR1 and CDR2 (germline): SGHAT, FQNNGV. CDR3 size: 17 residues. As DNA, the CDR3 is TGTGCCAGCAGCTCGAGCTTCAGGGGTCTTACAGCCTACGAGCAGTACTTC. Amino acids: CASSSSFRGLTAYEQYF.

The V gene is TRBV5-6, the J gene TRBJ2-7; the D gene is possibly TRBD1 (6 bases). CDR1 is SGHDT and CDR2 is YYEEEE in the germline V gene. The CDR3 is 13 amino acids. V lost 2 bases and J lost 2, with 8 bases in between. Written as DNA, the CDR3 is TGTGCCAGCAGCTTATCAGGGGCCTACGAGCAGTACTTC. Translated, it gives CASSLSGAYEQYF.

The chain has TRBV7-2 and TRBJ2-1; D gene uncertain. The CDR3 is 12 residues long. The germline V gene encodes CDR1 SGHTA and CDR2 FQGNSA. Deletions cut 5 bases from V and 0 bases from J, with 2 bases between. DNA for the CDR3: TGTGCCAGCAGCCGCTCCTACAATGAGCAGTTCTTC. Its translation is CASSRSYNEQFF.

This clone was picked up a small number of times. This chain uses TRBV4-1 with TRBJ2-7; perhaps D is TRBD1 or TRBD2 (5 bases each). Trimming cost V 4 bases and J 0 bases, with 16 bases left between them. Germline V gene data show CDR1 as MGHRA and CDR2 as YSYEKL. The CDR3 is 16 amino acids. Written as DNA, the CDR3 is TGCGCCAGCAGCCTCCTCCGGGACGGATTCTCCTACGAGCAGTACTTC. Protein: CASSLLRDGFSYEQYF.

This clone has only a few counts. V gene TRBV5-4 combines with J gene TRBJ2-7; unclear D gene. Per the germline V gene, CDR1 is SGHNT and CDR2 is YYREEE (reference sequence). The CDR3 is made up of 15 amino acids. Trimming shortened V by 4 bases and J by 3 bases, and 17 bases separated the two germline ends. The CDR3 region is CASSPELESVYEQYF. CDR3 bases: TGTGCCAGCAGCCCGGAATTGGAATCCGTCTACGAGCAGTACTTC.

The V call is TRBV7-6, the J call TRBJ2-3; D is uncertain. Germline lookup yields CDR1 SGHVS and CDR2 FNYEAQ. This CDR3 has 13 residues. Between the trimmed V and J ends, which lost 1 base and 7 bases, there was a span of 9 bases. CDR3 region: CASSLGSVNTQYF. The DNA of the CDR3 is TGTGCCAGCAGCTTAGGTTCCGTGAATACGCAGTATTTT.

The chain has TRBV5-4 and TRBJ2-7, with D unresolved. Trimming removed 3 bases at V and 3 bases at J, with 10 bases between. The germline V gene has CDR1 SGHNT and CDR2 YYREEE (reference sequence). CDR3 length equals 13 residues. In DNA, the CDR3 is TGTGCCAGCAGCTCTGGACCCTACTACGAGCAGTACTTC. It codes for CASSSGPYYEQYF.

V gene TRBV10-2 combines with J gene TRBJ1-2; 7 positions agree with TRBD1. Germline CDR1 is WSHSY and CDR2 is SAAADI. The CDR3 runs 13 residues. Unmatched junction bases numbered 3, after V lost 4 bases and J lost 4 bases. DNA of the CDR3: TGCGCCAGCAGTGCGGGGACAGCCTATGGCTACACCTTC. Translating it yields CASSAGTAYGYTF.

CDR3 in DNA: TGTGCCAGTAGTATCGGCGGGGAATCGGCTGGCTACACCTTC. Translating gives CASSIGGESAGYTF. The gene calls are TRBV19 and TRBJ1-2; D not resolved. V was pared by 3 bases and J by 7 bases, with 15 bases between. The CDR3 extends over 14 amino acids. Germline V CDR1 and CDR2: LNHDA, SQIVND (reference sequence). Full variable domain (remainder filled in from reference TRBV19 and TRBJ1-2): DGGITQSPKYLFRKEGQNVTLSCEQNLNHDAMYWYRQDPGQGLRLIYYSQIVNDFQKGDIAEGYSVSREKKESFPLTVTSAQKNPTAFYLCASSIGGESAGYTFGSGTRLTVV.

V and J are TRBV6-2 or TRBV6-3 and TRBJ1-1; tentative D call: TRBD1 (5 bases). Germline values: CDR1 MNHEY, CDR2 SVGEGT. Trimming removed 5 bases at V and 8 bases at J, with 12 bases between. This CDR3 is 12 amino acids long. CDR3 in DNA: TGTGCCAGCAGTGACCAGGGACTCGAAGCTTTCTTT. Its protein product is CASSDQGLEAFF.

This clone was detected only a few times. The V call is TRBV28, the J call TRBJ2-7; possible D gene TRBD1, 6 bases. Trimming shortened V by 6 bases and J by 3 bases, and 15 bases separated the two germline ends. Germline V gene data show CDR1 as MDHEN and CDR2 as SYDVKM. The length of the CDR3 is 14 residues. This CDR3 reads CASSLVGTNYEQYF. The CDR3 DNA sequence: TGTGCCAGCAGCCTCGTGGGGACAAACTACGAGCAGTACTTC.